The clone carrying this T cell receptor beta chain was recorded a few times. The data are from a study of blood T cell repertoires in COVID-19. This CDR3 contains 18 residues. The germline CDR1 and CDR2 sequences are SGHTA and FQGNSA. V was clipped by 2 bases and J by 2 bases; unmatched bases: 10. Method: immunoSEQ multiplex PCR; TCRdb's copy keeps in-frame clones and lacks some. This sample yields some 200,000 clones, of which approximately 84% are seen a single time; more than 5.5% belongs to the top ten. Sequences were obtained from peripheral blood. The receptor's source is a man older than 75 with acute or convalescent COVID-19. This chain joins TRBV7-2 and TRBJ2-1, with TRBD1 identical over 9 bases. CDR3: CASSLRRTGEGAYNEQFF. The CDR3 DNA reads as TGTGCCAGCAGCTTACGGAGGACAGGGGAAGGGGCCTACAATGAGCAGTTCTTC.